This paragraph covers one T cell receptor beta chain sequence. These data originate in a study of blood T cell repertoires in COVID-19. Study overall: Samples representing acute and convalescent COVID-19 were sourced from the United States, Italy and Spain. The cDNA or gDNA used as material had been derived from T cells, B-cell-depleted T cells, or PBMCs.

The authors' processing: Amplification of reference gene primers was used by the study to estimate nucleated cell counts. Method: immunoSEQ multiplex PCR; TCRdb's copy keeps in-frame clones and lacks some. The V and J calls and clone size were taken over from that table, and D and trimming were inferred from the DNA. The top ten hold roughly 11% of the sample, which has over 200,000 clones, about nine tenths seen once. It was during active infection that Seattle patients were enrolled and then longitudinally followed. Between the trimmed V and J ends, which lost 4 bases and 2 bases, there was a span of 11 bases. The CDR3 has 14 amino acids. Per germline, CDR1 KGHSH and CDR2 LQKENI.

The rearrangement joins TRBV18 to TRBJ1-2; D unresolved. The sequence came from a man between 50 and 59 years old with COVID-19, enrolled during active disease. Input material: peripheral blood. The CDR3 sequence is CASSLRGENYGYTF. The CDR3 DNA reads as TGTGCCAGCTCACTCCGGGGAGAAAACTATGGCTACACCTTC.